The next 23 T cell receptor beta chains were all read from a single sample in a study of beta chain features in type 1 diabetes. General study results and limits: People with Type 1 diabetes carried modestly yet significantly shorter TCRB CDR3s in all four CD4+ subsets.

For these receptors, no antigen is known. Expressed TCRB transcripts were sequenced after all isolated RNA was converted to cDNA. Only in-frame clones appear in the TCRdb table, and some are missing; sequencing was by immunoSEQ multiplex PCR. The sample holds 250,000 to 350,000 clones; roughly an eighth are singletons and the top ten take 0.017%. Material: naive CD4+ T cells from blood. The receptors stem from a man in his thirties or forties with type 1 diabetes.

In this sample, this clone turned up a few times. The CDR3 spells CASRTAESDRAYYGYTF. DNA of the CDR3: TGTGCCAGCAGAACGGCTGAATCGGACAGGGCGTACTATGGCTACACCTTC. This chain joins TRBV7-9 and TRBJ1-2, with TRBD1 matching 8 bases. CDR3 length equals 17 residues. V gave up 6 bases and J gave up 3 bases; unmatched junction bases: 15. The germline gives CDR1 SEHNR, CDR2 FQNEAQ (reference sequence).

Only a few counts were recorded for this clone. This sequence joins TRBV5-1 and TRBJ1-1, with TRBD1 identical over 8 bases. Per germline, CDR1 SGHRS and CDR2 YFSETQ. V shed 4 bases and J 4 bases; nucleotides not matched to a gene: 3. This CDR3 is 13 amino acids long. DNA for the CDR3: TGCGCCAGCAGCGAGGGACAGGTCACTGAAGCTTTCTTT. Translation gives CASSEGQVTEAFF.

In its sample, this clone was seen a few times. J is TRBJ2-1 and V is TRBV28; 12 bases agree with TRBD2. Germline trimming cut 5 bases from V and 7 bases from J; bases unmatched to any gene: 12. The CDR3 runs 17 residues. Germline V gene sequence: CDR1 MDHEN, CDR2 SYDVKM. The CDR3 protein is CASSPKKLAGGRNEQFF. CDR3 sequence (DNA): TGTGCCAGCAGTCCCAAGAAACTAGCGGGAGGTAGGAATGAGCAGTTCTTC.

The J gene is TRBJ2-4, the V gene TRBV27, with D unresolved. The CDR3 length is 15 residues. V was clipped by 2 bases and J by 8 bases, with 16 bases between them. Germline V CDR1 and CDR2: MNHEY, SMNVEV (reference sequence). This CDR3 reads CASSLLLGSEYIQYF. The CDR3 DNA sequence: TGTGCCAGCAGTTTACTCCTCGGTAGTGAATACATTCAGTACTTC.

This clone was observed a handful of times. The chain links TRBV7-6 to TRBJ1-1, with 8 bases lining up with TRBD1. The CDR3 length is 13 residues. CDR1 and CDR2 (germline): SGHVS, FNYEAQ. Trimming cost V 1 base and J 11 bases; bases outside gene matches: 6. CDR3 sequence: CASSLETGALAFF. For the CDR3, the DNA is TGTGCCAGCAGCTTAGAGACAGGGGCACTTGCTTTCTTT.

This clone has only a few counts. Here the CDR3 reads CASSGTATNYGYTF. The CDR3 DNA is TGTGCCAGCAGTGGGACAGCAACTAACTATGGCTACACCTTC. The chain links TRBV2 to TRBJ1-2; a possible D gene is TRBD1 (6 bases). In germline, CDR1 is SNHLY, CDR2 FYNNEI. V was trimmed by 4 bases and J by 0 bases, leaving 9 bases between them. The CDR3 runs to 14 residues.

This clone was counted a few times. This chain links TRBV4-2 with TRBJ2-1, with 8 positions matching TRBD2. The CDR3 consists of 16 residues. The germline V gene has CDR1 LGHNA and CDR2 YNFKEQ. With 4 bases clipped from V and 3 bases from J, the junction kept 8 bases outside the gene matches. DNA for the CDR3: TGTGCCAGCAGCCCCATAGCGGGGCCAAACTACAATGAGCAGTTCTTC. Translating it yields CASSPIAGPNYNEQFF.

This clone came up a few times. In DNA form, the CDR3 reads TGTGCCAGCCACTTTTTCGGGGCGGGACAGGGGTCCAATGAGCAGTTCTTC. Protein product: CASHFFGAGQGSNEQFF. This chain uses TRBV5-6 with TRBJ2-1; the match to TRBD1 covers 10 bases. Germline CDR1 SGHDT, CDR2 YYEEEE. J gave up 6 bases and V 7 bases, and 16 bases lay outside the gene matches. CDR3 length equals 17 residues.

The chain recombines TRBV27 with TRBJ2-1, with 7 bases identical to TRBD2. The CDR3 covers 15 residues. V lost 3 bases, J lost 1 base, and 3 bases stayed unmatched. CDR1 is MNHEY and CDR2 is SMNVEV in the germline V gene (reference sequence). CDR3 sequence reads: CASSLPGLSYNEQFF. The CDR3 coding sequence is TGTGCCAGCAGTTTGCCGGGACTATCCTACAATGAGCAGTTCTTC.

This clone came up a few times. The CDR3 is CASSQDGAGSYNEQFF. The DNA for the CDR3 is TGTGCCAGCAGCCAAGATGGAGCGGGGTCCTACAATGAGCAGTTCTTC. This chain links TRBV4-2 with TRBJ2-1; 7 positions agree with TRBD2. From germline, CDR1 is LGHNA and CDR2 YNFKEQ. After removal of 0 bases from V and 1 base from J, the junction contained 3 bases not matched to a gene. The CDR3 sequence is 16 residues long.

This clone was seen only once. The DNA for the CDR3 is TGTGCCAGCAGCTTGGACAGGGCGCAGTATTTT. Protein: CASSLDRAQYF. The V call is TRBV7-8, the J call TRBJ2-3, with 8 bases that match TRBD1. Germline loops: CDR1 SGHVS, CDR2 FQNEAQ. V was pared by 3 bases and J by 10 bases, with 0 bases of the junction left unmatched. The CDR3 consists of 11 residues.

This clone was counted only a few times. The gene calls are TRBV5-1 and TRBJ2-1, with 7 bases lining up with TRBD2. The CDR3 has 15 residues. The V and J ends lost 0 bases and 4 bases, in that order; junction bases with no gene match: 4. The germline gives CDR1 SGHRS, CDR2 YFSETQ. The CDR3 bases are TGCGCCAGCAGCTTGGCTAGCGGAATGTACAATGAGCAGTTCTTC. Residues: CASSLASGMYNEQFF.

The CDR3 region is CASSPADRGGTEAFF. DNA for the CDR3: TGTGCCAGCTCACCAGCGGACAGGGGCGGTACTGAAGCTTTCTTT. The chain has TRBV18 and TRBJ1-1, with 9 bases identical to TRBD1. V lost 2 bases and J lost 5; bases outside the gene matches: 6. CDR1 is KGHSH, CDR2 LQKENI, per germline. The CDR3 extends over 15 amino acids. Based on the CDR3 plus reference TRBV18 and TRBJ1-1, the full variable domain is NAGVMQNPRHLVRRRGQEARLRCSPMKGHSHVYWYRQLPEEGLKFMVYLQKENIIDESGMPKERFSAEFPKEGPSILRIQQVVRGDSAAYFCASSPADRGGTEAFFGQGTRLTVV.

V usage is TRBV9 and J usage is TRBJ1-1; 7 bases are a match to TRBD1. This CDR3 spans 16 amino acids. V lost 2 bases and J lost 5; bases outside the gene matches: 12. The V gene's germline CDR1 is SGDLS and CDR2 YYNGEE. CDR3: CASSVYPGGGHTEAFF. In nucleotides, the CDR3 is TGTGCCAGCAGCGTCTATCCAGGGGGAGGTCATACTGAAGCTTTCTTT.

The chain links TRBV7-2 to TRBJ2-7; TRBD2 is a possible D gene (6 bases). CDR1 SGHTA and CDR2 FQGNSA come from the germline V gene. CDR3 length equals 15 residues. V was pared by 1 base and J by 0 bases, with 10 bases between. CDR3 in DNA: TGTGCCAGCAGCTTAGTGGTAGCGGACTCCTACGAGCAGTACTTC. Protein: CASSLVVADSYEQYF.

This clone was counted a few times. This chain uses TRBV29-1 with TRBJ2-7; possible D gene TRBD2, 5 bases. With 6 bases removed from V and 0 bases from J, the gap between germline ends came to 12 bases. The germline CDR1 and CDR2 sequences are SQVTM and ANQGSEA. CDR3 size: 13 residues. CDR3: CSVEDSNSYEQYF. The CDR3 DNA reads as TGCAGCGTGGAGGACTCTAACTCCTACGAGCAGTACTTC.

The CDR3 loop is CASSPGQEETQYF. Written as DNA, the CDR3 is TGTGCCAGCAGTCCGGGACAGGAGGAGACCCAGTACTTC. The chain uses TRBV27 and TRBJ2-5; 8 bases are shared with TRBD1. Trimming removed 5 bases from V and 5 bases from J; junction bases left unmatched: 4. CDR3 length: 13 residues. CDR1 is MNHEY, CDR2 SMNVEV, per germline (reference sequence).

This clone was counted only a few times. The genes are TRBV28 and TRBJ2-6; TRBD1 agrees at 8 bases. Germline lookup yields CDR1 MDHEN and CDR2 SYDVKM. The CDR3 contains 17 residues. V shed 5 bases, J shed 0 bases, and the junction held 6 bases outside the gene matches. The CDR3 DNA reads TGTGCCAGCAGTCCTGGGACAGGAGACTCTGGGGCCAACGTCCTGACTTTC. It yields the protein CASSPGTGDSGANVLTF.

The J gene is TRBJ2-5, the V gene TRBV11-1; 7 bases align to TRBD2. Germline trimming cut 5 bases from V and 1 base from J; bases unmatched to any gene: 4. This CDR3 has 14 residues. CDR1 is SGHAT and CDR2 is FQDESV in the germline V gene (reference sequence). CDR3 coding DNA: TGTGCCAGCAGCGCCGGGACTACCCAAGAGACCCAGTACTTC. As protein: CASSAGTTQETQYF.

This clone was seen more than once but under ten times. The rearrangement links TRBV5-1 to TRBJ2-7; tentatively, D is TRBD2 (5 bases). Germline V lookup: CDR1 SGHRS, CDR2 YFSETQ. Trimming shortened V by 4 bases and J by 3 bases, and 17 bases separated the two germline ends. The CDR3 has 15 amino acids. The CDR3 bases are TGCGCCAGCAGCCCGGGGAAAACGGCAAACTACGAGCAGTACTTC. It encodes CASSPGKTANYEQYF.

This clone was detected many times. The CDR3 loop is CSGQGWNTGELFF. The CDR3 DNA is TGCAGCGGACAGGGGTGGAACACCGGGGAGCTGTTTTTT. The chain combines TRBV29-1 with TRBJ2-2; 8 bases line up with TRBD1. The V gene end was trimmed by 7 bases and the J gene end by 1 base; junction bases not matched to a gene: 2. The CDR3 is 13 residues long. Germline values: CDR1 SQVTM, CDR2 ANQGSEA.

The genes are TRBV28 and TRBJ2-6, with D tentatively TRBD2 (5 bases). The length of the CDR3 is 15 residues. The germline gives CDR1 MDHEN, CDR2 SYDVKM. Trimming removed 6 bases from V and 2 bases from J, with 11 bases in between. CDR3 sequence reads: CASSPSGTGANVLTF. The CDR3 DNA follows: TGTGCCAGCAGCCCCTCGGGAACTGGGGCCAACGTCCTGACTTTC.

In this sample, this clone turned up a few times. The CDR3, as DNA: TGTGCCAGCAGACTAGCGGTCTACAATGAGCAGTTCTTC. Its translation is CASRLAVYNEQFF. This chain links TRBV6-5 with TRBJ2-1; 8 bases line up with TRBD2. Germline CDR1 is MNHEY and CDR2 is SVGAGI. The CDR3 spans 13 residues. V was pared by 6 bases and J by 3 bases, with 1 base of the junction left unmatched.